The 27 T cell receptor beta chains below all came from one sample that was sequenced in a study of cytomegalovirus exposure and HLA in healthy donors. Vbeta (60) and Jbeta (13) primers were used in the PCR. TCRdb keeps only in-frame clones here, not all; method: immunoSEQ multiplex PCR. The sample records 150,000 to 200,000 clones, approximately 11% being singletons. The sequencing input was PBMCs. These receptors all come from a man in his fifties in good health and CMV-seropositive.

This clone has just a few counts. This chain connects TRBV11-1 to TRBJ2-2, with 8 positions matching TRBD2. The CDR3 consists of 15 residues. The junction had 0 bases not matched to a gene; V was cut back by 3 bases and J by 0 bases. The germline V gene has CDR1 SGHAT and CDR2 FQDESV (reference sequence). The CDR3 bases are TGTGCCAGCAGCTTGCGGGGGGCGAACACCGGGGAGCTGTTTTTT. Translating gives CASSLRGANTGELFF.

This clone has more than one count but fewer than ten. CDR3 sequence (DNA): TGTGCCATCAGTGGGGGATCTGCGGGTGGCTACACCTTC. The encoded protein is CAISGGSAGGYTF. The rearrangement joins TRBV10-3 to TRBJ1-2, with unresolved D. Trimming shortened V by 4 bases and J by 7 bases, and 13 bases separated the two germline ends. The CDR3 contains 13 residues. Germline lookup yields CDR1 ENHRY and CDR2 SYGVKD.

This chain joins TRBV4-3 and TRBJ2-1; a possible D gene is TRBD1 (7 bases). Germline CDR1 is LGHNA and CDR2 is YSLEER. Trimming removed 4 bases at V and 1 base at J, with 17 bases between. The CDR3 covers 17 residues. This chain's CDR3 is CASSPGAGGLSYNEQFF. The CDR3, as DNA: TGCGCCAGCAGCCCGGGGGCAGGGGGGCTTTCCTACAATGAGCAGTTCTTC.

V gene TRBV5-1 combines with J gene TRBJ2-2; tentatively, D is TRBD2 (5 bases). The length of the CDR3 is 16 residues. In germline, CDR1 is SGHRS, CDR2 YFSETQ. Trimming took off 4 bases at V and 1 base at J, with 14 bases between the two ends. This CDR3 is CASSRGSGGNTGELFF. The CDR3 DNA follows: TGCGCCAGCAGCCGCGGGTCCGGAGGGAACACCGGGGAGCTGTTTTTT. The whole variable domain, filled in from reference TRBV5-1 and TRBJ2-2, reads KAGVTQTPRYLIKTRGQQVTLSCSPISGHRSVSWYQQTPGQGLQFLFEYFSETQRNKGNFPGRFSGRQFSNSRSEMNVSTLELGDSALYLCASSRGSGGNTGELFFGEGSRLTVL.

V usage is TRBV5-8 and J usage is TRBJ2-1; no definite D call. The germline V gene has CDR1 SGHTS and CDR2 YDEGEE. V lost 0 bases and J 4 bases, leaving 8 bases between the germline ends. This CDR3 contains 14 residues. This CDR3 is CASSLETNYNEQFF. In DNA, the CDR3 is TGTGCCAGCAGCTTGGAAACTAATTACAATGAGCAGTTCTTC. The whole variable domain, remainder taken from reference TRBV5-8 and TRBJ2-1, is EAGVTQSPTHLIKTRGQQATLRCSPISGHTSVYWYQQALGLGLQFLLWYDEGEERNRGNFPPRFSGRQFPNYSSELNVNALELEDSALYLCASSLETNYNEQFFGPGTRLTVL.

This clone was seen a few times. This sequence joins TRBV10-3 and TRBJ2-7; no firm D call. Per the germline V gene, CDR1 is ENHRY and CDR2 is SYGVKD. This CDR3 is built from 13 residues. Deletions cut 3 bases from V and 0 bases from J, with 6 bases between. The CDR3 region has the DNA TGTGCCATCAGTGACGTGTACTCCTACGAGCAGTACTTC. Translating gives CAISDVYSYEQYF.

This clone was seen a handful of times. Mismatch with germline at one junction end may stem from a read error. The genes are TRBV13 and TRBJ2-3, with a possible D match to TRBD2 (5 bases). The CDR3 contains 14 residues. Germline loops: CDR1 PRHDT, CDR2 FYEKMQ (reference sequence). The CDR3 sequence: CASRLGLAGDTQYF. In DNA form, the CDR3 reads TGTGCCAGCAGATTAGGCCTAGCCGGAGATACGCAGTATTTT.

In this sample, this clone turned up a few times. The rearrangement uses TRBV10-3 and TRBJ1-4, with 8 bases lining up with TRBD1. The germline CDR1 and CDR2 sequences are ENHRY and SYGVKD. There are 13 residues in the CDR3. Trimming at V came to 10 bases and at J to 7 bases, leaving 8 bases not matched to a gene. The CDR3 reads CATADREREKLFF. CDR3 nucleotide sequence: TGTGCCACGGCGGACAGGGAACGTGAAAAACTGTTTTTT.

This clone was seen a handful of times. V and J are TRBV10-3 and TRBJ1-2; 8 bases are a match to TRBD1. The germline gives CDR1 ENHRY, CDR2 SYGVKD. The trim removed 6 bases at V and 3 bases at J, leaving 6 bases unmatched. CDR3 size: 14 residues. The CDR3 DNA follows: TGTGCCATCAGATGGACAGGGACCGACTATGGCTACACCTTC. It codes for CAIRWTGTDYGYTF.

The chain uses TRBV6-6 and TRBJ1-1; TRBD1 might be the D (5 bases). Trimming left V 5 bases short and J 6 bases short, with 10 bases between. The CDR3 spans 12 residues. The germline gives CDR1 MNHNY, CDR2 SVGAGI (reference sequence). The CDR3 DNA reads TGTGCCAGCAGTCAGCAGGGCGCTGAAGCTTTCTTT. Translated: CASSQQGAEAFF.

This clone showed up just a few times. V usage is TRBV7-9 and J usage is TRBJ2-5; D unresolved. V gave up 3 bases and J gave up 4 bases, with 9 bases separating them. The CDR3 has 13 amino acids. The V gene's germline CDR1 is SEHNR and CDR2 FQNEAQ (reference sequence). The CDR3 DNA reads as TGTGCCAGCAGCTTGAGTTACTTAGAGACCCAGTACTTC. It encodes CASSLSYLETQYF.

The gene calls are TRBV4-2 and TRBJ1-6; D call uncertain. This CDR3 has 14 amino acids. Germline V gene lookup returns CDR1 LGHNA and CDR2 YNFKEQ. Trimming left V 0 bases short and J 9 bases short, with 9 bases between. CDR3 sequence reads: CASSQDLGGSPLHF. The CDR3 DNA is TGTGCCAGCAGCCAAGACCTCGGTGGTTCACCCCTCCACTTT.

This chain connects TRBV7-9 to TRBJ1-5, with D possibly matching TRBD1 (6 bases). This CDR3 has 14 amino acids. Germline V gene lookup returns CDR1 SEHNR and CDR2 FQNEAQ (reference sequence). Deletions cut 6 bases from V and 7 bases from J, with 16 bases between. CDR3 in DNA: TGTGCCAGCAGGGCCCAGGGGCAGGAGCAGCCCCAGCATTTT. Translated, it gives CASRAQGQEQPQHF.

The rearrangement uses TRBV5-6 and TRBJ1-1, with D perhaps matching TRBD1 (6 bases). Germline V gene lookup returns CDR1 SGHDT and CDR2 YYEEEE. V lost 3 bases, J lost 1 base, and 10 bases lay in between. CDR3 length: 14 amino acids. The DNA of the CDR3 is TGTGCCAGCAGCTCCCTGGACAGGAACACTGAAGCTTTCTTT. As protein: CASSSLDRNTEAFF. Complete variable domain (other parts from reference TRBV5-6 and TRBJ1-1): DAGVTQSPTHLIKTRGQQVTLRCSPKSGHDTVSWYQQALGQGPQFIFQYYEEEERQRGNFPDRFSGHQFPNYSSELNVNALLLGDSALYLCASSSLDRNTEAFFGQGTRLTVV.

V is TRBV5-4 and J is TRBJ2-5, with D possibly being TRBD1 (5 bases). The germline gives CDR1 SGHNT, CDR2 YYREEE (reference sequence). Between the trimmed V and J ends, which lost 0 bases and 5 bases, there was a span of 11 bases. The CDR3 is 14 amino acids. CDR3 region: CASSLGPGKETQYF. CDR3 in DNA: TGTGCCAGCAGCTTGGGGCCAGGGAAGGAGACCCAGTACTTC.

This clone has a handful of counts. The chain has TRBV5-4 and TRBJ1-1, with D perhaps matching TRBD1 (5 bases). Per germline, CDR1 SGHNT and CDR2 YYREEE (reference sequence). The CDR3 sequence is 15 residues long. V was shortened by 0 bases and J by 0 bases, with 9 bases between the two germline ends. DNA of the CDR3: TGTGCCAGCAGCTTGGTGGGGGGGTTGAACACTGAAGCTTTCTTT. Translation: CASSLVGGLNTEAFF.

The genes are TRBV6-5 and TRBJ1-5, with TRBD1 matching 10 bases. This CDR3 is built from 14 residues. V was clipped by 5 bases and J by 6 bases; unmatched bases: 4. Germline V gives CDR1 MNHEY, CDR2 SVGAGI. As DNA, the CDR3 is TGTGCCAGCAGTGGTGGACAGGGGGTTCAGCCCCAGCATTTT. Protein product: CASSGGQGVQPQHF.

This clone turned up a few times. The chain is built from TRBV9 and TRBJ1-6, with D possibly matching TRBD1 (6 bases). The CDR3 is made up of 15 amino acids. V was shortened by 4 bases and J by 5 bases, with 13 bases between the two germline ends. Per germline, CDR1 SGDLS and CDR2 YYNGEE. In nucleotides, the CDR3 is TGTGCCAGCAGCCGTGGACAGACAAATAATTCACCCCTCCACTTT. Encoded protein: CASSRGQTNNSPLHF.

This chain links TRBV18 with TRBJ2-5; perhaps TRBD1 as D (5 bases). Per the germline V gene, CDR1 is KGHSH and CDR2 is LQKENI. The CDR3 is 13 residues long. V was shortened by 5 bases and J by 4 bases, with 11 bases between the two germline ends. The CDR3 spells CASSTQGRETQYF. CDR3 nucleotide sequence: TGTGCCAGCTCAACTCAGGGTAGAGAGACCCAGTACTTC.

V gene TRBV11-2 combines with J gene TRBJ2-7, with TRBD2 matching over 12 bases. The germline V gene has CDR1 SGHAT and CDR2 FQNNGV. This CDR3 has 15 residues. V was pared by 5 bases and J by 5 bases, with 7 bases of the junction left unmatched. The CDR3 DNA reads TGTGCCAGCAGCCGGAGACTAGCGGGGGTGGACGAGCAGTACTTC. Its translation: CASSRRLAGVDEQYF. Combining the CDR3 with reference TRBV11-2 and TRBJ2-7 gives the whole variable domain EAGVAQSPRYKIIEKRQSVAFWCNPISGHATLYWYQQILGQGPKLLIQFQNNGVVDDSQLPKDRFSAERLKGVDSTLKIQPAKLEDSAVYLCASSRRLAGVDEQYFGPGTRLTVT.

The CDR3, as DNA: TGTGCCAGCAGTGAATCGGGATCCAGGGGGAACTATGGCTACACCTTC. Protein: CASSESGSRGNYGYTF. The rearrangement links TRBV25-1 to TRBJ1-2, with 7 bases aligning to TRBD1. The CDR3 is made up of 16 amino acids. V was clipped by 1 base and J by 2 bases; unmatched bases: 7. Germline V CDR1 and CDR2: MGHDK, SYGVNS.

This chain uses TRBV18 with TRBJ1-2; 10 positions match TRBD1. From germline, CDR1 is KGHSH and CDR2 LQKENI. The CDR3 is 14 amino acids. V lost 6 bases to trimming and J lost 3 bases; unmatched junction nucleotides: 4. The CDR3 protein is CASSPGQGDYGYTF. For the CDR3, the DNA is TGTGCCAGCTCCCCCGGACAGGGGGACTATGGCTACACCTTC.

A few counts support this clone. Here the CDR3 DNA reads TGTGCCAGCAGCTTAGGTGCGGGGAGCAATCAGCCCCAGCATTTT. This sequence encodes CASSLGAGSNQPQHF. The chain links TRBV13 to TRBJ1-5; D is undetermined. The CDR3 has 15 residues. Germline V gives CDR1 PRHDT, CDR2 FYEKMQ (reference sequence). V was trimmed by 0 bases and J by 1 base, leaving 7 bases between them.

This rearrangement joins TRBV29-1 to TRBJ1-2; D not certain. The V end lost 8 bases, the J end lost 1 base, and 8 bases lay between the germline ends. This CDR3 comprises 11 residues. Germline V gene data show CDR1 as SQVTM and CDR2 as ANQGSEA. The CDR3 sequence is CSLGSNYGYTF. In DNA form, the CDR3 reads TGCAGCCTGGGGAGTAACTATGGCTACACCTTC.

This clone occurred a few times. This chain links TRBV7-2 with TRBJ1-2; no clear D. Germline V gives CDR1 SGHTA, CDR2 FQGNSA. V was pared by 5 bases and J by 6 bases, with 13 bases between. CDR3 size: 13 residues. The CDR3 here is CASSGRAVHGYTF. CDR3 nucleotide sequence: TGTGCCAGCAGCGGGCGGGCAGTACATGGCTACACCTTC. The full variable domain, rest sourced from reference TRBV7-2 and TRBJ1-2, is GAGVSQSPSNKVTEKGKDVELRCDPISGHTALYWYRQSLGQGLEFLIYFQGNSAPDKSGLPSDRFSAERTGGSVSTLTIQRTQQEDSAVYLCASSGRAVHGYTFGSGTRLTVV.

Only a few counts were recorded for this clone. The chain uses TRBV9 and TRBJ1-1, with D hard to call. Trimming removed 3 bases at V and 4 bases at J, with 16 bases between. The germline gives CDR1 SGDLS, CDR2 YYNGEE. This CDR3 spans 15 amino acids. In DNA form, the CDR3 reads TGTGCCAGCAGCGCGGGAGGTCCCCGGGGCACTGAAGCTTTCTTT. Protein sequence: CASSAGGPRGTEAFF.

In its sample, this clone was seen a few times. The chain recombines TRBV5-8 with TRBJ1-5; D gene ambiguous. The CDR3 contains 13 residues. CDR1 and CDR2 (germline): SGHTS, YDEGEE. Trimming left V 4 bases short and J 7 bases short, with 12 bases between. CDR3: CASSGQSWQPQHF. CDR3 nucleotide sequence: TGTGCCAGCAGCGGTCAAAGCTGGCAGCCCCAGCATTTT. Complete variable domain (other parts from reference TRBV5-8 and TRBJ1-5): EAGVTQSPTHLIKTRGQQATLRCSPISGHTSVYWYQQALGLGLQFLLWYDEGEERNRGNFPPRFSGRQFPNYSSELNVNALELEDSALYLCASSGQSWQPQHFGDGTRLSIL.